A selection of T cell receptor beta chains follows, all from one sample in a study of OX40 agonist ivuxolimab in advanced cancers. TCRdb's table, derived via immunoSEQ multiplex PCR, lists solely in-frame clones and lacks some. The sample consists of tens of thousands of clones, over 70% of them appearing once. The material was CD4+ or CD8+ T cells sorted from blood, obtained in a trial of the OX40 agonist ivuxolimab. The receptors here all came from an adult with an advanced solid tumor such as melanoma, head and neck, liver or kidney cancer. Each CDR3 is given with its conserved first and last residue. The order of the fields is CDR3 DNA, CDR3 protein, D gene, clone size, V gene, J gene. A D gene is named only where the DNA matches it firmly. Only part of the rows carry a size: once, few, many, or a class if the clone is expanded.

CDR3 DNA: TGTGCCAGCAGCTTGGTCCCCGGGCTGTACGAGCAGTACTTC
CDR3 protein: CASSLVPGLYEQYF
D gene: -
clone size: -
V gene: TRBV5-8
J gene: TRBJ2-7

CDR3 DNA: TGTGCCAGTAGTATAGATGGACAGGACGACTACGAGCAGTACTTC
CDR3 protein: CASSIDGQDDYEQYF
D gene: TRBD1
clone size: -
V gene: TRBV19
J gene: TRBJ2-7

CDR3 DNA: TGTGCCAGCAGCCTCGCGCAGGGTGGCACTGAAGCTTTCTTT
CDR3 protein: CASSLAQGGTEAFF
D gene: -
clone size: -
V gene: TRBV7-2
J gene: TRBJ1-1

CDR3 DNA: TGTGCCAGCAGCTCAACTAGCGGGAGGGCTTATACGCAGTATTTT
CDR3 protein: CASSSTSGRAYTQYF
D gene: TRBD2
clone size: -
V gene: TRBV5-8
J gene: TRBJ2-3

CDR3 DNA: TGTGCCAGCAAACAGGGGCAGAACACTGAAGCTTTCTTT
CDR3 protein: CASKQGQNTEAFF
D gene: TRBD1
clone size: -
V gene: TRBV6-1
J gene: TRBJ1-1

CDR3 DNA: TGTGCCAGCAGAGGTGCGGGTTTCGATGGCTACACCTTC
CDR3 protein: CASRGAGFDGYTF
D gene: -
clone size: -
V gene: TRBV7-8
J gene: TRBJ1-2

CDR3 DNA: TGTGCCAGGGTCCTGACGGGACCCACTAACTATGGCTACACCTTC
CDR3 protein: CARVLTGPTNYGYTF
D gene: -
clone size: -
V gene: TRBV2
J gene: TRBJ1-2

CDR3 DNA: TGTGCCAGTAGTATGATAGGGGGCCAACAAGAGACCCAGTACTTC
CDR3 protein: CASSMIGGQQETQYF
D gene: TRBD1
clone size: -
V gene: TRBV19
J gene: TRBJ2-5

CDR3 DNA: TGTGCCAGCAGCTTATCCGAGGGAGAGGACTACAATGAGCAGTTCTTC
CDR3 protein: CASSLSEGEDYNEQFF
D gene: -
clone size: -
V gene: TRBV13
J gene: TRBJ2-1

CDR3 DNA: TGTGCCAGCAGCTTTAGCTACGAGCAGTACTTC
CDR3 protein: CASSFSYEQYF
D gene: -
clone size: few
V gene: TRBV7-2
J gene: TRBJ2-7

CDR3 DNA: TGTGCCAGCGGGGACTACTCCTACGAGCAGTACTTC
CDR3 protein: CASGDYSYEQYF
D gene: TRBD2
clone size: -
V gene: TRBV7-2
J gene: TRBJ2-7

CDR3 DNA: TGTGCCAGCAGCTTAGTTCAGGGAGCATATGGCTACACCTTC
CDR3 protein: CASSLVQGAYGYTF
D gene: -
clone size: once
V gene: TRBV11-2
J gene: TRBJ1-2

CDR3 DNA: TGTGCCAGCAGGGCCAACTATGGCTACACCTTC
CDR3 protein: CASRANYGYTF
D gene: -
clone size: few
V gene: TRBV6-6
J gene: TRBJ1-2

CDR3 DNA: TGTGCCAGCAGCTTAGCCCCCGGGTCCTACAATGAGCAGTTCTTC
CDR3 protein: CASSLAPGSYNEQFF
D gene: -
clone size: -
V gene: TRBV7-9
J gene: TRBJ2-1

CDR3 DNA: TGTGCCAGTAGTGGGGCGGAGCAAGGGCGGGAGACCCAGTACTTC
CDR3 protein: CASSGAEQGRETQYF
D gene: -
clone size: -
V gene: TRBV19
J gene: TRBJ2-5

CDR3 DNA: TGTGCCAGCAGCTCGCCGGGACAGGGGGGCTCCTACGAGCAGTACTTC
CDR3 protein: CASSSPGQGGSYEQYF
D gene: TRBD1
clone size: -
V gene: TRBV28
J gene: TRBJ2-7

CDR3 DNA: TGTGCCAGCAGCTACAGGAGGAACTACGAGCAGTACTTC
CDR3 protein: CASSYRRNYEQYF
D gene: -
clone size: -
V gene: TRBV7-9
J gene: TRBJ2-7

CDR3 DNA: TGCGCCAGCAGCCCGGCTGGGGCCTCTAACTATGGCTACACCTTC
CDR3 protein: CASSPAGASNYGYTF
D gene: -
clone size: -
V gene: TRBV5-1
J gene: TRBJ1-2

CDR3 DNA: TGTGCCAGCAGTTACTCTGCGGGAAATTCACCCCTCCACTTT
CDR3 protein: CASSYSAGNSPLHF
D gene: -
clone size: -
V gene: TRBV6-5
J gene: TRBJ1-6

CDR3 DNA: TGTGCCAGTAGTATAACGGGAGGTGGATTGGCCACTGAAGCTTTCTTT
CDR3 protein: CASSITGGGLATEAFF
D gene: -
clone size: -
V gene: TRBV19
J gene: TRBJ1-1

CDR3 DNA: TGTGCCAGCACCCCACACGTCGGCGCAGATACGCAGTATTTT
CDR3 protein: CASTPHVGADTQYF
D gene: -
clone size: -
V gene: TRBV6-1
J gene: TRBJ2-3

CDR3 DNA: TGTGCCAGCAGCCCAGAGGGGGCTTATGGAAACACCATATATTTT
CDR3 protein: CASSPEGAYGNTIYF
D gene: TRBD1
clone size: -
V gene: TRBV7-2
J gene: TRBJ1-3